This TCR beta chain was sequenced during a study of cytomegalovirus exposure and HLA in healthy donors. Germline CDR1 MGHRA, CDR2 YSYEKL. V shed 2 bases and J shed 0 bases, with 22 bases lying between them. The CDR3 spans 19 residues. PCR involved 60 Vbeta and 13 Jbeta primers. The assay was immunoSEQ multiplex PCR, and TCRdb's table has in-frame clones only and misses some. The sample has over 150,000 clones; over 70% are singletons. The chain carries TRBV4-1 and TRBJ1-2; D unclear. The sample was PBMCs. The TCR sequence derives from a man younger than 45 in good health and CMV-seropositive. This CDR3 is CASSQNIPLVTGPNYGYTF. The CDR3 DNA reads TGCGCCAGCAGCCAAAACATACCCTTGGTAACGGGTCCTAACTATGGCTACACCTTC.